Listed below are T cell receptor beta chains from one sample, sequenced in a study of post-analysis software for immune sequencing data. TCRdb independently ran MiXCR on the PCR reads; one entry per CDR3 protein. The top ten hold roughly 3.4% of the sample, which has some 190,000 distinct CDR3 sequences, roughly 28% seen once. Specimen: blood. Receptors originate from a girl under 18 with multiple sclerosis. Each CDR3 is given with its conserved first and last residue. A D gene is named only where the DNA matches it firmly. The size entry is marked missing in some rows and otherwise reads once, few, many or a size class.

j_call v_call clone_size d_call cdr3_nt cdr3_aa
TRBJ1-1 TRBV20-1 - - TGCAGTGCTAGAGATCGGCAGGGGAGGACTGAAGCTTTCTTT CSARDRQGRTEAFF
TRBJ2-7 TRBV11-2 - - TGTGCCAGCAGCCCTGGGGGACATACGGCAAACGAGCAGTACTTC CASSPGGHTANEQYF
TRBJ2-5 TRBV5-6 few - TGTGCCAGCAGCCCCACGGCCCCGGGCTGGGAGACCCAGTACTTC CASSPTAPGWETQYF
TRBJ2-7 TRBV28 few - TGTGCCAGCAGCGGGACCCCAAAAGGGAACGAGCAGTACTTC CASSGTPKGNEQYF
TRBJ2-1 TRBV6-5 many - TGTGCCAGCAGTTACTCATGGACTACCAAAAGCTCCTACAATGAGCAGTTCTTC CASSYSWTTKSSYNEQFF
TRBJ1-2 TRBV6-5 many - TGTGCCAGCAGTTACCAGGGTTCTCATGGCTACACCTTC CASSYQGSHGYTF
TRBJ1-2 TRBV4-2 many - TGTGCCAGCAGCCCAGACGTCTCGCTCGGGGGGGGGTCCGGCTACACCTTC CASSPDVSLGGGSGYTF
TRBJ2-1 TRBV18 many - TGTGCCAGCTCACCCCAGACTGAGCAGTTCTTC CASSPQTEQFF
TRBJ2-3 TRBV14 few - TGTGCCAGCAGCAAAAACGGGGGGCCCTCAGATACGCAGTATTTT CASSKNGGPSDTQYF
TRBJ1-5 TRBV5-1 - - TGCGCCAGCAGCTTGATAGAAGGAATGCAGCCCCAGCATTTT CASSLIEGMQPQHF
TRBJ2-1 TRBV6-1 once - TGTGCCAGCAGGGCGGACGGGGCAGGGAATGGGAGGTACAATGAGCAGTTCTTC CASRADGAGNGRYNEQFF
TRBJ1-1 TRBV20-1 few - TGCAGTGCTAGCGGGCAGGCCGAGAGAACTGAAGCTTTCTTT CSASGQAERTEAFF
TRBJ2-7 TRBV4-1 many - TGCGCCAGCAGCCAAGATCCAGGGCGCTCCTACGAGCAGTACTTC CASSQDPGRSYEQYF
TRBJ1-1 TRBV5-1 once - TGCGCCAGCAGCTTGCTCGGTTTCATGAACACTGAAGCTTTCTTT CASSLLGFMNTEAFF
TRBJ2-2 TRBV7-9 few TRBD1 TGTGCCAGCAGCTTCACAGGGGTCACCGGGGAGCTGTTTTTT CASSFTGVTGELFF
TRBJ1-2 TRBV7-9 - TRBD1 TGTGCCAGCAGCAACGCCGGGACAGGGTATGTCTATGGCTACACCTTC CASSNAGTGYVYGYTF
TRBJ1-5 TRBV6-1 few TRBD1 TGTGCCAGCAGTGAATTTGCCGGGACAGGGCTCTATAGCAATCAGCCCCAGCATTTT CASSEFAGTGLYSNQPQHF
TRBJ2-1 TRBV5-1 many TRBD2 TGCGCCAGCAGCGTTGGGACTAACAATGAGCAGTTCTTC CASSVGTNNEQFF
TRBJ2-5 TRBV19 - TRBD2 TGTGCCAGTAAGGCACTAGCGAATAGCGAGACCCAGTACTTC CASKALANSETQYF
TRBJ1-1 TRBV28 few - TGTGCCAGGGGGAAGCTCCCTCTTTTCGTTCCGGGGTTGAGCACTGAAGCTTTCTTT CARGKLPLFVPGLSTEAFF
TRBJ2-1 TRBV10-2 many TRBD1 TGCGCCAGTCGACGATCCGGGACAGAATCCAATGAGCAGTTCTTC CASRRSGTESNEQFF
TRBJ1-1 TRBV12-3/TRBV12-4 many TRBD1 TGTGCCAGCAGTTCCCGACAGGGATTGAACACTGAAGCTTTCTTT CASSSRQGLNTEAFF
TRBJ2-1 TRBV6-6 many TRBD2 TGTGCCAGCAGCAAGACTAGCGGAGAGCAGTTCTTC CASSKTSGEQFF
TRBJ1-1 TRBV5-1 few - TGCGCCAGCAGCTCTTCCGGGGGTTTGACTGAAGCTTTCTTT CASSSSGGLTEAFF
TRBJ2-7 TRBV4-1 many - TGCGCCAGCAGCCTCGCGGGGACTTCCCTCGAGCAGTACTTC CASSLAGTSLEQYF
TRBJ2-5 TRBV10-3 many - TGTGCCATCAGTGCTCAGGGCCAAGAGACCCAGTACTTC CAISAQGQETQYF
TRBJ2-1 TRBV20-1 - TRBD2 TGCAGTGCTATGAACTTTCTAGCGGCGTACAATGAGCAGTTCTTC CSAMNFLAAYNEQFF
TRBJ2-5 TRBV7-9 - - TGTGCCAGCAGCACAAACGTAGGCGGGGAGACCCAGTACTTC CASSTNVGGETQYF
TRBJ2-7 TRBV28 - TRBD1 TGTGCCTGCAGTTGGACAGGGGGTCGGGAGCAGTACTTC CACSWTGGREQYF
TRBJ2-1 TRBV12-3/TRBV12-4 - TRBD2 TGTGCCAGCAGCTTGCCTAGCGGGGGGAGCGATGAGCAGTTCTTC CASSLPSGGSDEQFF
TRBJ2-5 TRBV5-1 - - TGCGCCAGCAGCTTTGCAGAGCCGAAGACCCAGTACTTC CASSFAEPKTQYF
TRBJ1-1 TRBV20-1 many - TGCAGTGCTAGGTCGGTGTTGGGGGGGGCGCACACTGAAGCTTTCTTT CSARSVLGGAHTEAFF
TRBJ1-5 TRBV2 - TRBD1 TGTGCCAGCAGTATGGACAGGGCTGGGAATCAGCCCCAGCATTTT CASSMDRAGNQPQHF
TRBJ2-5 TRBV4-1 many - TGCGCCAGCAGCCAGAGACAGGCGGACCAAGAGACCCAGTACTTC CASSQRQADQETQYF
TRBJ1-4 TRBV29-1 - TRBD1 TGCAGCGTCGGTCCGACAGGGACTAATGAAAAACTGTTTTTT CSVGPTGTNEKLFF
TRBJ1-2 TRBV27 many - TGTGCCAGCAGTTCTGAGTGGGCGAGAGGGGGTGGCTACACCTTC CASSSEWARGGGYTF
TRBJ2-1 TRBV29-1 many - TGCAGCGTTCTGGCTACCTACAATGAGCAGTTCTTC CSVLATYNEQFF
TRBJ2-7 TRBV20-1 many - TGCAGTGCTAGAGATCAGGAGGTTGCCTACGAGCAGTACTTC CSARDQEVAYEQYF
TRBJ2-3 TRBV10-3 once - TGTGCCATCAGTCCTCTCGGGGATACGCAGTATTTT CAISPLGDTQYF
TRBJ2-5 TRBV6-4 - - TGTGCCAGCAGTGAGAGCAGGGCGGATGAGCAGTACTTC CASSESRADEQYF
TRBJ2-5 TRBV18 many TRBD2 TGTGCCAGCTCACCGGCTGGGCTAGCGGCTACAGAGACCCAGTACTTC CASSPAGLAATETQYF
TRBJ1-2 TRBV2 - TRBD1 TGTGCCAGCAATATTGGACAGGACTTTGGCTACACCTTC CASNIGQDFGYTF
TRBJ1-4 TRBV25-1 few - TGTGCCAGCAGTGAATCCTATGGGGTAAATGAAAAACTGTTTTTT CASSESYGVNEKLFF
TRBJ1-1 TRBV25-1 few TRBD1 TGTGCCAGCAGTATGACAGGGGGAACTGAAGCTTTCTTT CASSMTGGTEAFF
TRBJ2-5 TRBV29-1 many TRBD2 TGCAGCGCCGGGGGGGGCGAGGAGACCCAGTACTTC CSAGGGEETQYF
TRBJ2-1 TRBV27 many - TGTGCCAGCAGTTTATGGGGGGACCCTTACAATGAGCAGTTCTTC CASSLWGDPYNEQFF
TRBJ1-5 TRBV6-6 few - TGTGCCAGCAGTTACCCGGGGGCGAAGCCCCAGCATTTT CASSYPGAKPQHF